This TCR beta chain was sequenced in a study of T-cell memory formation after mild COVID-19. General study points: Shrinking CD4+ clones resided mostly in CM and EM, and CD8+ ones in EMRA.

TCRdb recomputed calls from the 5' RACE reads with MiXCR, one row per CDR3 protein. This table holds roughly 410,000 distinct CDR3 sequences, 24% found once. Comment on this clonotype: Its cognate antigen is unknown.

This receptor was identified in an adult woman who had mild COVID-19 (a few samples of this study predate the infection). Cell type and time point are not known. Input material: PBMCs or a T cell subset sorted from them (not recorded which).

CDR3 region: CASSLVVSARGTEAFF. CDR3 in DNA: TGTGCCAGCAGCTTAGTAGTGTCAGCAAGGGGCACTGAAGCTTTCTTT. The rearrangement uses TRBV7-9 and TRBJ1-1; tentatively, D is TRBD1 (5 bases). The germline V gene has CDR1 SEHNR and CDR2 FQNEAQ (reference sequence). The CDR3 covers 16 residues. V lost 1 base and J 4 bases, leaving 16 bases between the germline ends.